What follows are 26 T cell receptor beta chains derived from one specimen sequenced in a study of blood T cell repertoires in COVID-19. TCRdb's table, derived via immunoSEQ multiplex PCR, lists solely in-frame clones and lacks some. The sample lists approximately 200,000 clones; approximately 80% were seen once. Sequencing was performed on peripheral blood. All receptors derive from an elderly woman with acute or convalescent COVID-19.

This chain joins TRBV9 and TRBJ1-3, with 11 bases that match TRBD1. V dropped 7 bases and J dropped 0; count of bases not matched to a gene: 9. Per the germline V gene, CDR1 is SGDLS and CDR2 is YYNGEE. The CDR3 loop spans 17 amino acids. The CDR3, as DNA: TGTGCCAGCGCCCCGGGGACAGGGGGGAACTCTGGAAACACCATATATTTT. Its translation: CASAPGTGGNSGNTIYF.

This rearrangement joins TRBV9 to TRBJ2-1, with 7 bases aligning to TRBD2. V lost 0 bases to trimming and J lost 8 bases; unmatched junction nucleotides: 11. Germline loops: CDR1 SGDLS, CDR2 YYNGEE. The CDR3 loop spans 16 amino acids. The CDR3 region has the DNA TGTGCCAGCAGCGTAGGAGGCGGGAGCGAGGTCGATGAGCAGTTCTTC. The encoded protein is CASSVGGGSEVDEQFF.

CDR3 in amino acids: CASSFAGGSYNEQFF. DNA of the CDR3: TGTGCCAGCAGTTTTGCGGGAGGGTCCTACAATGAGCAGTTCTTC. The genes are TRBV27 and TRBJ2-1, with 9 bases fitting TRBD2. CDR3 length: 15 amino acids. Germline assignment: CDR1 MNHEY and CDR2 SMNVEV (reference sequence). V lost 3 bases, J lost 1 base, and 1 base stayed unmatched.

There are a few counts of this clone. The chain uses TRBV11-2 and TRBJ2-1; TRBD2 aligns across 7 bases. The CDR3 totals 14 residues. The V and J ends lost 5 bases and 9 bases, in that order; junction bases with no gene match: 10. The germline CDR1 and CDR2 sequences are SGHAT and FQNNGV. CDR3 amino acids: CASSHRLATGEQFF. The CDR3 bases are TGTGCCAGCAGCCATAGACTAGCTACGGGTGAGCAGTTCTTC.

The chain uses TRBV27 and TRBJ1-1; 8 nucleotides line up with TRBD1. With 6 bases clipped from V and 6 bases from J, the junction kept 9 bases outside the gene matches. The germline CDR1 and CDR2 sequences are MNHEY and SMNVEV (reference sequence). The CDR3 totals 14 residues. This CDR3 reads CASRSLGQGAEAFF. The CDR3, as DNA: TGTGCCAGCAGGAGCCTCGGACAGGGCGCTGAAGCTTTCTTT.

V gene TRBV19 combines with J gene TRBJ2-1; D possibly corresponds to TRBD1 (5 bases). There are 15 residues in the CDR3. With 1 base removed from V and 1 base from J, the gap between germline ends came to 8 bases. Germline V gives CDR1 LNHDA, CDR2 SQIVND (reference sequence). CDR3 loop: CASSIADNSYNEQFF. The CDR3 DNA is TGTGCCAGTAGTATAGCGGACAATTCCTACAATGAGCAGTTCTTC.

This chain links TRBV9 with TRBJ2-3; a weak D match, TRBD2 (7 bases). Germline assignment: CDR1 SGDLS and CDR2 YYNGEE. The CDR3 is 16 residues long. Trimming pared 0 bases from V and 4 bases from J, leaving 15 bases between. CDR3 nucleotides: TGTGCCAGCAGCGTAGAAGTGGGAGGGGGGGCAGATACGCAGTATTTT. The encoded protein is CASSVEVGGGADTQYF.

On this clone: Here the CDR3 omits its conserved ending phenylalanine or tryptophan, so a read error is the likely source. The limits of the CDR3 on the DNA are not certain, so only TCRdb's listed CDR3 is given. CDR3 loop: CASSSDCI. The V call is TRBV27, the J call TRBJ2-7; TRBD2 was called by the table and not checked on the DNA. CDR1 MNHEY and CDR2 SMNVEV come from the germline V gene (reference sequence). The length of the CDR3 is 8 amino acids, counting both ends.

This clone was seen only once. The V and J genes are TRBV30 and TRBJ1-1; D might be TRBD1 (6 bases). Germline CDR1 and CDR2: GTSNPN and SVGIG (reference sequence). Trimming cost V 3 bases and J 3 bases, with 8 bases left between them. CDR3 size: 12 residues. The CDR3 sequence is CAWSRQDTEAFF. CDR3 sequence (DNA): TGTGCCTGGAGCAGACAGGACACTGAAGCTTTCTTT.

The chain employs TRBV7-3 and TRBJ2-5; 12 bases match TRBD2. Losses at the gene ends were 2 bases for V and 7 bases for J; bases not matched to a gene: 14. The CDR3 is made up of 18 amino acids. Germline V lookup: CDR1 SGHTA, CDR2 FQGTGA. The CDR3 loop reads CASSLEPPLAGGLGTQYF. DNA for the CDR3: TGTGCCAGCAGCTTAGAACCGCCCCTAGCGGGGGGGCTGGGGACCCAGTACTTC.

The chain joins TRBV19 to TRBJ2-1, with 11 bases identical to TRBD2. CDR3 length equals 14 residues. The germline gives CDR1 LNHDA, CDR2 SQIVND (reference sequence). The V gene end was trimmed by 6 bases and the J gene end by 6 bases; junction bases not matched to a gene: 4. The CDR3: CASRVAGGFNEQFF. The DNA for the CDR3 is TGTGCCAGTAGGGTAGCGGGAGGGTTCAATGAGCAGTTCTTC.

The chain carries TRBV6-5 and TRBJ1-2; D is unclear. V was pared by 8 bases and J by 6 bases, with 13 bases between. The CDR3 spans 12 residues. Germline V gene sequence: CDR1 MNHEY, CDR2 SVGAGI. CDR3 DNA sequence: TGTGCCAGCTCCCTTGAGGGAAATGGCTACACCTTC. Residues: CASSLEGNGYTF.

This CDR3 reads CASSPRRGQGVDEQFF. In DNA form, the CDR3 reads TGTGCCAGCAGCCCGAGAAGAGGACAGGGGGTAGATGAGCAGTTCTTC. This chain uses TRBV27 with TRBJ2-1; TRBD1 matches at 10 bases. Looked up from germline, CDR1 is MNHEY and CDR2 is SMNVEV (reference sequence). The CDR3 runs to 16 residues. The V gene end was trimmed by 6 bases and the J gene end by 8 bases; junction bases not matched to a gene: 13.

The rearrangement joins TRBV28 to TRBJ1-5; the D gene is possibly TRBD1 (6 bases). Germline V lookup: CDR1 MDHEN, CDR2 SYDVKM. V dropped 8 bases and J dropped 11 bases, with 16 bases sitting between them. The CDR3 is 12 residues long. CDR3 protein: CASGLQGAAQHF. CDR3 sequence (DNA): TGTGCCAGCGGGTTACAGGGTGCTGCCCAGCATTTT.

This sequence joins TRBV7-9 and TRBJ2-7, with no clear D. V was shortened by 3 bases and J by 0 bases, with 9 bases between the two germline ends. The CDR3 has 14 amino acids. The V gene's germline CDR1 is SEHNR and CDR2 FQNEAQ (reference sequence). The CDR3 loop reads CASSFSQPSYEQYF. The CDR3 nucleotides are TGTGCCAGCAGCTTTTCACAGCCCTCCTACGAGCAGTACTTC.

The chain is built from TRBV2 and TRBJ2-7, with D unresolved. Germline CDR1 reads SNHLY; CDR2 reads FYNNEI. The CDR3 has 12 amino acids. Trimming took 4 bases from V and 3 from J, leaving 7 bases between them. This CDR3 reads CASSGSYYEQYF. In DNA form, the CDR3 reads TGTGCCAGCAGTGGTTCTTACTACGAGCAGTACTTC. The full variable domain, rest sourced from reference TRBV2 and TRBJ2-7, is EPEVTQTPSHQVTQMGQEVILRCVPISNHLYFYWYRQILGQKVEFLVSFYNNEISEKSEIFDDQFSVERPDGSNFTLKIRSTKLEDSAMYFCASSGSYYEQYFGPGTRLTVT.

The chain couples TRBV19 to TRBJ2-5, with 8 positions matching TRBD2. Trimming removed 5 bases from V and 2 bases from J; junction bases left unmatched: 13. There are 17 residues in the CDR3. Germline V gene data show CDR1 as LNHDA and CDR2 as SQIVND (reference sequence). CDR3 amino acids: CASSLNLRRGAQETQYF. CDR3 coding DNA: TGTGCCAGTAGTCTAAATCTTAGGCGGGGGGCTCAAGAGACCCAGTACTTC.

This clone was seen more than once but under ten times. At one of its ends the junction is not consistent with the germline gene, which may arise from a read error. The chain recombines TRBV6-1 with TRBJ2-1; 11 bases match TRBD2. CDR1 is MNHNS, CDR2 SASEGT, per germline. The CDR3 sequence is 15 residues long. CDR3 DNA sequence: TGTGCCAGCAGTGAAGCGGAACTAGCGGGGGCCCGCCCCGTCTTC. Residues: CASSEAELAGARPVF.

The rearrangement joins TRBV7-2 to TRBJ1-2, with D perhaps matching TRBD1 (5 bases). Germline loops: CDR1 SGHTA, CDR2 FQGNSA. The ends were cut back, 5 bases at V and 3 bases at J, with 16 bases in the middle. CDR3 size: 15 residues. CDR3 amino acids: CASSLQGVADYGYTF. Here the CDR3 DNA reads TGTGCCAGCAGCCTCCAAGGGGTTGCCGACTATGGCTACACCTTC. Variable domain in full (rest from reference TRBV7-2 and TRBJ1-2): GAGVSQSPSNKVTEKGKDVELRCDPISGHTALYWYRQSLGQGLEFLIYFQGNSAPDKSGLPSDRFSAERTGGSVSTLTIQRTQQEDSAVYLCASSLQGVADYGYTFGSGTRLTVV.

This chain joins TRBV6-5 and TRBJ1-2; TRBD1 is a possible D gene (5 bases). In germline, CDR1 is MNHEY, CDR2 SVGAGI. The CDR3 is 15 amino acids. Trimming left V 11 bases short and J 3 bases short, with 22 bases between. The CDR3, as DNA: TGTGCCTCCTACACGTTGGCGTCAGGGTACTATGGCTACACCTTC. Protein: CASYTLASGYYGYTF.

CDR3 protein: CASSVRYSNQPQHF. The DNA for the CDR3 is TGTGCCAGCAGTGTCAGATATAGCAATCAGCCCCAGCATTTT. The chain links TRBV2 to TRBJ1-5, with D hard to call. The length of the CDR3 is 14 residues. V dropped 4 bases and J dropped 0 bases, with 7 bases sitting between them. Germline V CDR1 and CDR2: SNHLY, FYNNEI.

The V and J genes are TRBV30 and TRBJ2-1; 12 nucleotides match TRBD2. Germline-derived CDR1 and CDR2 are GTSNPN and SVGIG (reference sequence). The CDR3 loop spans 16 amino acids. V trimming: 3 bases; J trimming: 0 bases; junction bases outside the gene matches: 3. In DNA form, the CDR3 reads TGTGCCTGGAGGTTACTAGCGGGAGGCTCCTACAATGAGCAGTTCTTC. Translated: CAWRLLAGGSYNEQFF.

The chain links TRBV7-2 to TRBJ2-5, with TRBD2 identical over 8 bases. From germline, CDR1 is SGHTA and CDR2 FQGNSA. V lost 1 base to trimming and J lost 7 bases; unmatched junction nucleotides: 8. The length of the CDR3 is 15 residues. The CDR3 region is CASSLERGSVATQYF. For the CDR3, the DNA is TGTGCCAGCAGCTTAGAGCGGGGGAGTGTGGCGACCCAGTACTTC.

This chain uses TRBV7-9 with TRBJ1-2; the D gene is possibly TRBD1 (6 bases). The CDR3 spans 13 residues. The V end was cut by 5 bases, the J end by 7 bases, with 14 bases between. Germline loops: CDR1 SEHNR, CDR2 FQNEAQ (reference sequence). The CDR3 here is CASSPTGTGGYTF. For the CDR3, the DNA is TGTGCCAGCAGCCCTACAGGGACGGGTGGCTACACCTTC.

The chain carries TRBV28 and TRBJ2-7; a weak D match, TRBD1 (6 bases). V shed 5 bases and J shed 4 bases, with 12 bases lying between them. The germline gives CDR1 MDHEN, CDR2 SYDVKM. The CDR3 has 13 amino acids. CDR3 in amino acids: CASSTGSLYEQYF. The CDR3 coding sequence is TGTGCCAGCAGTACAGGGAGTCTGTACGAGCAGTACTTC.

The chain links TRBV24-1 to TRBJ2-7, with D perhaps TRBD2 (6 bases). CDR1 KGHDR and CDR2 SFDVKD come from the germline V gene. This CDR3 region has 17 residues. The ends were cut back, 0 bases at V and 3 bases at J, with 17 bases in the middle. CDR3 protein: CATSDLGPRDFHYEQYF. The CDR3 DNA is TGTGCCACCAGTGATTTGGGGCCCCGGGACTTCCACTACGAGCAGTACTTC.